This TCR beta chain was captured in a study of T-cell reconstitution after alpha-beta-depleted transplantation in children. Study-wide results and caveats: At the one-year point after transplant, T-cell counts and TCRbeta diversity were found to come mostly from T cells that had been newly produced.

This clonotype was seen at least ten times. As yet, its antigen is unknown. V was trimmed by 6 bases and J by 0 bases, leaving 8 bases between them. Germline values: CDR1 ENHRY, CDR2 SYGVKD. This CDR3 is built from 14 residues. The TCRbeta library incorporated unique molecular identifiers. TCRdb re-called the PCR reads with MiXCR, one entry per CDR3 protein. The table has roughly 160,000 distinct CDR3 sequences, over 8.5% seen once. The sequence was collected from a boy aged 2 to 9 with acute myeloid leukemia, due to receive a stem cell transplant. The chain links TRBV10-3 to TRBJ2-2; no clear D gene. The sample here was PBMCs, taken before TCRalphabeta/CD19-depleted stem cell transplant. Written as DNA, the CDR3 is TGTGCCATCAGGATACAAGCGAACACCGGGGAGCTGTTTTTT. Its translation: CAIRIQANTGELFF.